These T cell receptor beta chains were read from a single sample in a study of blood T cells in healthy people across ages. Via MiXCR, TCRdb re-called the 5' RACE reads, giving one row per CDR3 protein. This table has about a million distinct CDR3 sequences, 45% to 50% appearing once. Sequencing input: blood. The receptors originated from a man in his thirties or forties in good health. The CDR3 runs from the conserved cysteine through the conserved F or W. D genes are given only for firm matches. Rows give clone size only sometimes, using once, few, many, or a class for an expanded clone.

>.|TRBJ1-1|TRBV7-2|.
CASSLAEANTAAFF
TGTGCCAGCAGCTTAGCCGAGGCGAACACTGCAGCTTTCTTT
>.|TRBJ2-5|TRBV3-1|.
CASSQGRRQETQYF
TGTGCCAGCAGCCAAGGACGGCGCCAAGAGACCCAGTACTTC
>TRBD1|TRBJ2-3|TRBV7-7|.
CASSAHLGQGNTQYF
TGTGCTAGCAGCGCCCACCTGGGACAGGGCAATACGCAGTATTTT
>TRBD2|TRBJ2-5|TRBV10-3|.
CATYWGSGKQETQYF
TGTGCCACTTACTGGGGTAGCGGGAAACAAGAGACCCAGTACTTC
>.|TRBJ1-5|TRBV29-1|few
CSVAGYGNQPQHF
TGCAGCGTTGCTGGTTATGGCAATCAGCCCCAGCATTTT
>.|TRBJ2-7|TRBV10-3|once
CATSGERTGYYEQYF
TGTGCCACCTCAGGCGAAAGGACTGGTTACTACGAGCAGTACTTC
>.|TRBJ2-7|TRBV27|.
CASSLSTVGFYEQYF
TGTGCCAGCAGTTTATCCACAGTGGGTTTCTACGAGCAGTACTTC
>.|TRBJ1-1|TRBV12-3/TRBV12-4|.
CASSFGAGVWRNTEAFF
TGTGCCAGCAGTTTTGGGGCAGGGGTGTGGAGGAACACTGAAGCTTTCTTT
>TRBD1|TRBJ2-1|TRBV6-5|.
CASSYSTSGTGNEQFF
TGTGCCAGCAGTTACTCGACGTCCGGGACAGGGAATGAGCAGTTCTTC
>TRBD1|TRBJ2-6|TRBV28|few
CASSTTGGGSSSGANVLTF
TGTGCCAGCAGTACTACAGGGGGAGGAAGCAGCTCTGGGGCCAACGTCCTGACTTTC